The T cell receptor beta chain under discussion was sequenced for a study of T cells after yellow fever vaccination. Across the whole study: With SMART-Seq v4 Ultra Low Input, the fractions containing low cell numbers were prepared. The study, taken as a whole, reports: Subsequent to the booster, the majority of primary-vaccination clones reappeared (roughly 95% CD4, 88% CD8).

This clonotype showed up just a few times. Its specificity is unknown. TCR cDNA was made by 5'RACE template switching, adding a universal primer site and UMIs. MiXCR was run by TCRdb on the 5' RACE reads, yielding one entry per CDR3 protein. The sample shows about 400,000 distinct CDR3 sequences, more than 5.5% of them seen only once. Trimming took 5 bases from V and 6 from J; bases not matched to a gene: 9. Germline values: CDR1 SGHTA, CDR2 FQGNSA. The CDR3 spans 16 residues. Sequencing used PBMCs, obtained 5 days after the yellow fever booster vaccination. This chain connects TRBV7-2 to TRBJ2-1; 11 bases fit TRBD2. This clonotype was obtained from a man younger than 40 who received the YFV17D yellow fever vaccine. CDR3 coding DNA: TGTGCCAGCAGCCTACTAGCGGGAGAGAGGATCAATGAGCAGTTCTTC. This encodes CASSLLAGERINEQFF.